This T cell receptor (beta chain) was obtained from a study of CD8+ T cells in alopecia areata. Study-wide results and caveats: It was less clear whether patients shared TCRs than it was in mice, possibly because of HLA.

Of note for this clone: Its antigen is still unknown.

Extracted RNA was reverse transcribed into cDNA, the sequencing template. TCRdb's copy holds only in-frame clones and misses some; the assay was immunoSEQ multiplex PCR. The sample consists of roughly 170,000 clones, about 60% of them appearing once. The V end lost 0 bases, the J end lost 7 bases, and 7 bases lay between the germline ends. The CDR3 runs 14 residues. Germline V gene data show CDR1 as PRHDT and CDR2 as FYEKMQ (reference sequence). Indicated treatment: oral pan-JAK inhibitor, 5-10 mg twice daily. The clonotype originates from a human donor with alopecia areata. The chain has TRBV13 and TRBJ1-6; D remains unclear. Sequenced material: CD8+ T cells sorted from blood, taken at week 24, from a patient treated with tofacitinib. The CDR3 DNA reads TGTGCCAGCAGCTTAGGCGGCAGAAATTCACCCCTCCACTTT. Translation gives CASSLGGRNSPLHF.